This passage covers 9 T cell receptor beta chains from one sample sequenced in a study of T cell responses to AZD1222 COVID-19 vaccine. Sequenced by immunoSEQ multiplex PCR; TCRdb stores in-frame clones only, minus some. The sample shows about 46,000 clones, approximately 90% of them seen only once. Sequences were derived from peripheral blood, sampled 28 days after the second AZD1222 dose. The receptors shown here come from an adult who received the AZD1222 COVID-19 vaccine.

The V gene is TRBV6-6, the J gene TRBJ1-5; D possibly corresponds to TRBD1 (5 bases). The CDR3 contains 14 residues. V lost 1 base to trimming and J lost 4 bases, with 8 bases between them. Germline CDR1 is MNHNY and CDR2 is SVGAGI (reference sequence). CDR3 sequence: CASSYYGANQPQHF. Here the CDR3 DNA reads TGTGCCAGCAGTTACTATGGGGCGAATCAGCCCCAGCATTTT.

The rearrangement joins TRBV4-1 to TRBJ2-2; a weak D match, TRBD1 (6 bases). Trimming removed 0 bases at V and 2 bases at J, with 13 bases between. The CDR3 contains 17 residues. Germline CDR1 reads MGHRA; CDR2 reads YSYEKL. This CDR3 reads CASSQDLRTANTGELFF. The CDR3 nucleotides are TGCGCCAGCAGCCAAGATTTGCGGACAGCAAACACCGGGGAGCTGTTTTTT.

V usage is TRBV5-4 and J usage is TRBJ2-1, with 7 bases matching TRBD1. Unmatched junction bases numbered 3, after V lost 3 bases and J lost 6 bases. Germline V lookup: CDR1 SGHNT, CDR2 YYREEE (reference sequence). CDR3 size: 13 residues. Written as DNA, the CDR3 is TGTGCCAGCAGCTCAAGGGGGCGCAATGAGCAGTTCTTC. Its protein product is CASSSRGRNEQFF. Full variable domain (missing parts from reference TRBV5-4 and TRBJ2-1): ETGVTQSPTHLIKTRGQQVTLRCSSQSGHNTVSWYQQALGQGPQFIFQYYREEENGRGNFPPRFSGLQFPNYSSELNVNALELDDSALYLCASSSRGRNEQFFGPGTRLTVL.

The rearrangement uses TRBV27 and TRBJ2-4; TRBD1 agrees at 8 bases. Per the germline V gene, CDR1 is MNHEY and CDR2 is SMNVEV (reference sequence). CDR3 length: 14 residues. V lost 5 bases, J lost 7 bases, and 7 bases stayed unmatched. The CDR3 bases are TGTGCCAGCAGTCTAGGACAGGGTTTCAACATTCAGTACTTC. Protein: CASSLGQGFNIQYF.

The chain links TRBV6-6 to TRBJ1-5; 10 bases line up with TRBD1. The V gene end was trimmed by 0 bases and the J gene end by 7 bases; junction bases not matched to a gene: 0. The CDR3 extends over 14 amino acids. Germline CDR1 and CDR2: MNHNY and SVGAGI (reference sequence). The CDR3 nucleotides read TGTGCCAGCAGTTACTCGACAGGGGGCCAGCCCCAGCATTTT. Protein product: CASSYSTGGQPQHF.

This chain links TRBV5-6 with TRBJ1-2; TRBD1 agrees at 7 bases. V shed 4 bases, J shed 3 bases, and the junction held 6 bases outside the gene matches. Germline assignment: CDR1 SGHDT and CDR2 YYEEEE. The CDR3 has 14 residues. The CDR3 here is CASSRQGRDYGYTF. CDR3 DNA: TGTGCCAGCAGCAGACAGGGTAGGGACTATGGCTACACCTTC.

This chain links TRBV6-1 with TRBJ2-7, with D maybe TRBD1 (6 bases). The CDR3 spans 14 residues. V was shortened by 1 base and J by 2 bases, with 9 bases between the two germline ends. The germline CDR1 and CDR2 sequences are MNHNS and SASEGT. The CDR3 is CASSEVTGAYEQYF. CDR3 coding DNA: TGTGCCAGCAGTGAAGTGACAGGAGCCTACGAGCAGTACTTC.

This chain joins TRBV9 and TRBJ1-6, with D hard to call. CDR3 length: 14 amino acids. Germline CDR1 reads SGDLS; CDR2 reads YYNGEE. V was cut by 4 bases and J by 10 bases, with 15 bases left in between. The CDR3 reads CASSPLRRESPLHF. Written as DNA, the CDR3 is TGTGCCAGCAGCCCCCTCCGGCGTGAGTCACCCCTCCACTTT. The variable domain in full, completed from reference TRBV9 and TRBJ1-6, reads DSGVTQTPKHLITATGQRVTLRCSPRSGDLSVYWYQQSLDQGLQFLIQYYNGEERAKGNILERFSAQQFPDLHSELNLSSLELGDSALYFCASSPLRRESPLHFGNGTRLTVT.

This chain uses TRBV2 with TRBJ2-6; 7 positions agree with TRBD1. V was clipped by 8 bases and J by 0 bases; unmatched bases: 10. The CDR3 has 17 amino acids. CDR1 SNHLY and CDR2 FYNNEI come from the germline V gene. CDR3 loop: CASETGTDDSGANVLTF. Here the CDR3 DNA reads TGTGCCAGCGAGACCGGGACAGACGACTCTGGGGCCAACGTCCTGACTTTC.